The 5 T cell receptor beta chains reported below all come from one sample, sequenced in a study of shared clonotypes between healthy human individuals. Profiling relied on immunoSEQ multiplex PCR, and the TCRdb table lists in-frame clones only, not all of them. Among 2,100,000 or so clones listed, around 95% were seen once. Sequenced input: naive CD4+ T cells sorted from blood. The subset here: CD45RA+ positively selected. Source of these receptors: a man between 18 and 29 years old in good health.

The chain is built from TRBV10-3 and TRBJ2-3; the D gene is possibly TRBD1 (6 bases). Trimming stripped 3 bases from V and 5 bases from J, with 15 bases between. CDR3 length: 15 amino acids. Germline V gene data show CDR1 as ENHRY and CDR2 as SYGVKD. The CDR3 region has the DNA TGTGCCATCAGTGACGGGCAGGGGATGGTAGATACGCAGTATTTT. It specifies CAISDGQGMVDTQYF.

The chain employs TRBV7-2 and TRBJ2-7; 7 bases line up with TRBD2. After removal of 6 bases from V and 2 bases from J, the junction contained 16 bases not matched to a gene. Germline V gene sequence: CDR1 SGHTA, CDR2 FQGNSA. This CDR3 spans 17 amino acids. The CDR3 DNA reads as TGTGCCAGCAGTTACGGCACATTGAGCGGGGATACCTACGAGCAGTACTTC. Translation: CASSYGTLSGDTYEQYF.

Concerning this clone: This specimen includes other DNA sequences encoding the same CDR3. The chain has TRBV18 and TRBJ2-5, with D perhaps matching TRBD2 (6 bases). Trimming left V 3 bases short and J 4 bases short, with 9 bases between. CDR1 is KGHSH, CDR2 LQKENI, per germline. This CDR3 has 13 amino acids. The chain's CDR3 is CASSPGAGETQYF. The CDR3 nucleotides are TGTGCCAGCTCACCGGGAGCGGGAGAGACCCAGTACTTC.

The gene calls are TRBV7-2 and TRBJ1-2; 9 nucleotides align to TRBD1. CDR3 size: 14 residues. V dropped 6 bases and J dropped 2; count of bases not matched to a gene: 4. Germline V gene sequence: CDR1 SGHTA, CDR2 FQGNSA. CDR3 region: CASSWDRDNYGYTF. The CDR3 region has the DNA TGTGCCAGCAGTTGGGACAGGGACAACTATGGCTACACCTTC.

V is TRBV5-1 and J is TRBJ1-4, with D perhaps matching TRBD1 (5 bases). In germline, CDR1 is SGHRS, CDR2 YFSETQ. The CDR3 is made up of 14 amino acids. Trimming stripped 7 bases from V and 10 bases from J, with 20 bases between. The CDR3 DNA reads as TGCGCCAGCCGAAGACAGTCGGCGGAGGGAAAACTGTTTTTT. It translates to CASRRQSAEGKLFF.